These 21 T cell receptor beta chains originate from one sample sequenced in a study of cytomegalovirus exposure and HLA in healthy donors. The PCR used 60 Vbeta and 13 Jbeta primers. Profiled with immunoSEQ multiplex PCR; TCRdb holds only in-frame clones, not every one. The sample has more than 150,000 clones, over 75% seen once. The specimen sequenced was PBMCs. The source of these receptors is a man between 45 and 60 years old in good health and CMV-seronegative.

This chain connects TRBV7-8 to TRBJ2-1; 9 bases are a match to TRBD2. Germline V gene sequence: CDR1 SGHVS, CDR2 FQNEAQ. CDR3 size: 17 residues. The ends lost 1 base at V and 2 bases at J; junction bases unmatched: 6. The CDR3 DNA reads as TGTGCCAGCAGCTTAGGGGCGACTAGCGGAACCTACAATGAGCAGTTCTTC. The encoded protein is CASSLGATSGTYNEQFF.

The chain joins TRBV27 to TRBJ1-1, with a tentative D call TRBD1 (6 bases). CDR3 size: 15 residues. V lost 6 bases to trimming and J lost 6 bases, with 20 bases between them. Germline values: CDR1 MNHEY, CDR2 SMNVEV (reference sequence). The CDR3 DNA reads TGTGCCAGCAGCCGATATGGGGGGGGCTTAGCTGAAGCTTTCTTT. This gives the protein CASSRYGGGLAEAFF.

The CDR3 bases are TGTGCCAGCAGTGAAGAAACAGGGGCGGTCTCTGAAGCTTTCTTT. Its protein product is CASSEETGAVSEAFF. The chain carries TRBV2 and TRBJ1-1; 7 bases fit TRBD1. Per the germline V gene, CDR1 is SNHLY and CDR2 is FYNNEI. The CDR3 contains 15 residues. V lost 1 base and J lost 6; bases outside the gene matches: 8.

The chain combines TRBV19 with TRBJ2-1; D is perhaps TRBD2 (6 bases). Trimming removed 7 bases at V and 10 bases at J, with 17 bases between. The V gene's germline CDR1 is LNHDA and CDR2 SQIVND (reference sequence). The CDR3 length is 13 residues. CDR3 sequence reads: CASTSPRRGEQFF. The CDR3 bases are TGTGCCAGTACTTCCCCACGGAGGGGAGAGCAGTTCTTC.

The V and J genes are TRBV5-5 and TRBJ2-7; TRBD1 is a possible D gene (5 bases). CDR3 length: 14 residues. V shed 6 bases and J shed 2 bases, with 15 bases lying between them. CDR1 SGHKS and CDR2 YYEKEE come from the germline V gene (reference sequence). CDR3 sequence: CASNPVQVAYEQYF. As DNA, the CDR3 is TGTGCCAGCAACCCTGTACAGGTAGCCTACGAGCAGTACTTC.

V and J are TRBV11-2 and TRBJ2-1; D is undetermined. V lost 0 bases and J lost 5, with 11 bases in between. Per germline, CDR1 SGHAT and CDR2 FQNNGV. The CDR3 is 15 residues long. The CDR3 DNA reads TGTGCCAGCAGCTTAGATCTGGCAGATAACAATGAGCAGTTCTTC. Protein product: CASSLDLADNNEQFF. The variable domain in full, completed from reference TRBV11-2 and TRBJ2-1, reads EAGVAQSPRYKIIEKRQSVAFWCNPISGHATLYWYQQILGQGPKLLIQFQNNGVVDDSQLPKDRFSAERLKGVDSTLKIQPAKLEDSAVYLCASSLDLADNNEQFFGPGTRLTVL.

This chain uses TRBV6-5 with TRBJ2-2, with TRBD2 identical over 7 bases. CDR3 size: 15 residues. Germline V CDR1 and CDR2: MNHEY, SVGAGI. With V trimmed by 6 bases and J by 1 base, 5 bases remained unmatched. The CDR3 spells CASRLGTKNTGELFF. For the CDR3, the DNA is TGTGCCAGCAGGCTCGGGACTAAGAACACCGGGGAGCTGTTTTTT.

In its sample, this clone was seen a few times. The chain couples TRBV27 to TRBJ1-2; TRBD1 matches at 8 bases. The CDR3 spans 12 residues. Germline V gene data show CDR1 as MNHEY and CDR2 as SMNVEV (reference sequence). Trimming cost V 8 bases and J 8 bases; bases outside gene matches: 7. The CDR3 loop is CASADRADGYTF. CDR3 in DNA: TGTGCCAGCGCGGACAGGGCGGACGGCTACACCTTC.

V gene TRBV6-5 combines with J gene TRBJ1-3; D possibly corresponds to TRBD1 (5 bases). Germline V gene data show CDR1 as MNHEY and CDR2 as SVGAGI. The V and J ends lost 7 bases and 0 bases respectively, with 10 bases between them. CDR3 length: 14 residues. In DNA, the CDR3 is TGTGCCAGCACCCGGACAAGCTCTGGAAACACCATATATTTT. It encodes CASTRTSSGNTIYF.

This clone was picked up one time. The chain uses TRBV6-1 and TRBJ2-5, with D tentatively TRBD1 (6 bases). The CDR3 spans 14 residues. V was cut by 6 bases and J by 2 bases, with 13 bases left in between. Germline assignment: CDR1 MNHNS and CDR2 SASEGT. CDR3 nucleotide sequence: TGTGCCAGCAGAGATGGGGGCGGACAAGAGACCCAGTACTTC. Its translation is CASRDGGGQETQYF.

This clone was seen only a few times. The rearrangement joins TRBV5-6 to TRBJ2-2, with D possibly being TRBD1 (5 bases). Deletions cut 2 bases from V and 6 bases from J, with 14 bases between. The CDR3 extends over 15 amino acids. The V gene's germline CDR1 is SGHDT and CDR2 YYEEEE. CDR3 DNA sequence: TGTGCCAGCAGCTTTTATCCACAGGTTTCCGGGGAGCTGTTTTTT. Its translation is CASSFYPQVSGELFF. Combining the CDR3 with reference TRBV5-6 and TRBJ2-2 gives the whole variable domain DAGVTQSPTHLIKTRGQQVTLRCSPKSGHDTVSWYQQALGQGPQFIFQYYEEEERQRGNFPDRFSGHQFPNYSSELNVNALLLGDSALYLCASSFYPQVSGELFFGEGSRLTVL.

This chain uses TRBV7-9 with TRBJ1-1; D is unresolved. Germline CDR1 and CDR2: SEHNR and FQNEAQ (reference sequence). This CDR3 is 16 amino acids long. The V gene lost 5 bases and the J gene lost 5 bases, with 21 bases spanning the gap. The CDR3 loop is CASSPPMGGRGTEAFF. In nucleotides, the CDR3 is TGTGCCAGCAGCCCCCCCATGGGCGGGCGGGGAACTGAAGCTTTCTTT.

A note on this clone: Other DNA sequences in this sample translate to the same CDR3. The chain is built from TRBV18 and TRBJ2-1; D possibly corresponds to TRBD1 (5 bases). This CDR3 spans 14 amino acids. CDR1 KGHSH and CDR2 LQKENI come from the germline V gene. The V and J ends lost 4 bases and 5 bases respectively, with 12 bases between them. CDR3 in amino acids: CASSLQTANNEQFF. The CDR3 DNA sequence: TGTGCCAGCTCACTACAGACAGCGAACAATGAGCAGTTCTTC. The variable domain in full, completed from reference TRBV18 and TRBJ2-1, reads NAGVMQNPRHLVRRRGQEARLRCSPMKGHSHVYWYRQLPEEGLKFMVYLQKENIIDESGMPKERFSAEFPKEGPSILRIQQVVRGDSAAYFCASSLQTANNEQFFGPGTRLTVL.

The chain couples TRBV7-7 to TRBJ2-1, with 9 bases aligning to TRBD2. The germline V gene has CDR1 SSHAT and CDR2 FNYEAQ (reference sequence). This CDR3 contains 15 residues. V lost 1 base, J lost 7 bases, and 5 bases stayed unmatched. The CDR3 reads CASSLGRGGGNEQFF. The CDR3, as DNA: TGTGCCAGCAGCTTAGGGCGGGGGGGCGGGAATGAGCAGTTCTTC.

The chain links TRBV5-1 to TRBJ2-5; the D gene is possibly TRBD1 (6 bases). In germline, CDR1 is SGHRS, CDR2 YFSETQ. V shed 4 bases and J shed 1 base, with 17 bases lying between them. The CDR3 length is 16 residues. The CDR3 region is CASSPTKWGPQETQYF. In DNA, the CDR3 is TGCGCCAGCAGCCCTACAAAGTGGGGGCCCCAAGAGACCCAGTACTTC.

The chain is built from TRBV10-1 and TRBJ1-3; no clear D. The V end lost 3 bases, the J end lost 0 bases, and 6 bases lay between the germline ends. Germline CDR1 and CDR2: WNHNN and SYGVQD (reference sequence). The length of the CDR3 is 14 residues. The CDR3 nucleotides are TGCGCCAGCAGTGACGGTTCCTCTGGAAACACCATATATTTT. This codes for CASSDGSSGNTIYF.

The gene calls are TRBV7-9 and TRBJ2-7, with D tentatively TRBD1 (5 bases). With 4 bases removed from V and 1 base from J, the gap between germline ends came to 11 bases. Germline V gene sequence: CDR1 SEHNR, CDR2 FQNEAQ (reference sequence). The CDR3 runs 14 residues. CDR3 in amino acids: CASSSGHSSYEQYF. As DNA, the CDR3 is TGTGCCAGCAGCTCTGGACACTCATCCTACGAGCAGTACTTC.

V is TRBV2 and J is TRBJ1-5; D unresolved. This CDR3 has 15 amino acids. The germline V and J ends were trimmed by 5 bases and 6 bases, with 17 bases remaining between them. Germline V gene lookup returns CDR1 SNHLY and CDR2 FYNNEI. The CDR3: CASSRRVGVSQPQHF. CDR3 coding DNA: TGTGCCAGCAGTCGGCGGGTAGGAGTTAGTCAGCCCCAGCATTTT.

The chain is built from TRBV6-5 and TRBJ2-5, with D tentatively TRBD1 (5 bases). Trimming pared 4 bases from V and 5 bases from J, leaving 11 bases between. The length of the CDR3 is 13 residues. CDR1 and CDR2 from the germline V gene are MNHEY and SVGAGI. The CDR3 coding sequence is TGTGCCAGCAGTTCGACAGCCCGGGAGACCCAGTACTTC. Amino acid sequence: CASSSTARETQYF.

The chain links TRBV2 to TRBJ1-5; D may be TRBD1 (5 bases). Trimming stripped 4 bases from V and 1 base from J, with 11 bases between. The CDR3 loop spans 15 amino acids. Per germline, CDR1 SNHLY and CDR2 FYNNEI. This CDR3 reads CASSVRGLSNQPQHF. DNA for the CDR3: TGTGCCAGCAGTGTTAGGGGACTCAGCAATCAGCCCCAGCATTTT.

The chain carries TRBV13 and TRBJ2-3, with D unclear. Germline V lookup: CDR1 PRHDT, CDR2 FYEKMQ (reference sequence). V was pared by 2 bases and J by 4 bases, with 10 bases between. The CDR3 extends over 14 amino acids. The CDR3 loop is CASSLISRPDTQYF. The CDR3 bases are TGTGCCAGCAGCTTAATAAGCAGGCCAGATACGCAGTATTTT.